Detailed here is one TCR beta chain. The entry originates in a study of blood T cell repertoires in COVID-19. Overall study context: COVID-19 samples, acute and convalescent, were from the United States, Italy and Spain. T cells, B-cell-depleted T cells, or PBMCs provided the cDNA or gDNA that served as material.

The V gene lost 3 bases and the J gene lost 6 bases, with 13 bases spanning the gap. Germline loops: CDR1 LNHDA, CDR2 SQIVND (reference sequence). This CDR3 has 14 amino acids. In the original workflow: Estimated nucleated cell counts came from reference gene primer amplification. Method: immunoSEQ multiplex PCR; TCRdb's copy keeps in-frame clones and lacks some. V, J and clone size reflect that table, while D and trimming were determined from the DNA. The sample has tens of thousands of clones; roughly 80% are singletons. Source material: peripheral blood. This clonotype originated in a woman aged 55-75 years with acute or convalescent COVID-19. The chain links TRBV19 to TRBJ2-3; no definite D call. CDR3 nucleotides: TGTGCCAGTAGTATCTATTTCGGTGCGGATACGCAGTATTTT. It translates to CASSIYFGADTQYF. Complete variable domain (other parts from reference TRBV19 and TRBJ2-3): DGGITQSPKYLFRKEGQNVTLSCEQNLNHDAMYWYRQDPGQGLRLIYYSQIVNDFQKGDIAEGYSVSREKKESFPLTVTSAQKNPTAFYLCASSIYFGADTQYFGPGTRLTVL.